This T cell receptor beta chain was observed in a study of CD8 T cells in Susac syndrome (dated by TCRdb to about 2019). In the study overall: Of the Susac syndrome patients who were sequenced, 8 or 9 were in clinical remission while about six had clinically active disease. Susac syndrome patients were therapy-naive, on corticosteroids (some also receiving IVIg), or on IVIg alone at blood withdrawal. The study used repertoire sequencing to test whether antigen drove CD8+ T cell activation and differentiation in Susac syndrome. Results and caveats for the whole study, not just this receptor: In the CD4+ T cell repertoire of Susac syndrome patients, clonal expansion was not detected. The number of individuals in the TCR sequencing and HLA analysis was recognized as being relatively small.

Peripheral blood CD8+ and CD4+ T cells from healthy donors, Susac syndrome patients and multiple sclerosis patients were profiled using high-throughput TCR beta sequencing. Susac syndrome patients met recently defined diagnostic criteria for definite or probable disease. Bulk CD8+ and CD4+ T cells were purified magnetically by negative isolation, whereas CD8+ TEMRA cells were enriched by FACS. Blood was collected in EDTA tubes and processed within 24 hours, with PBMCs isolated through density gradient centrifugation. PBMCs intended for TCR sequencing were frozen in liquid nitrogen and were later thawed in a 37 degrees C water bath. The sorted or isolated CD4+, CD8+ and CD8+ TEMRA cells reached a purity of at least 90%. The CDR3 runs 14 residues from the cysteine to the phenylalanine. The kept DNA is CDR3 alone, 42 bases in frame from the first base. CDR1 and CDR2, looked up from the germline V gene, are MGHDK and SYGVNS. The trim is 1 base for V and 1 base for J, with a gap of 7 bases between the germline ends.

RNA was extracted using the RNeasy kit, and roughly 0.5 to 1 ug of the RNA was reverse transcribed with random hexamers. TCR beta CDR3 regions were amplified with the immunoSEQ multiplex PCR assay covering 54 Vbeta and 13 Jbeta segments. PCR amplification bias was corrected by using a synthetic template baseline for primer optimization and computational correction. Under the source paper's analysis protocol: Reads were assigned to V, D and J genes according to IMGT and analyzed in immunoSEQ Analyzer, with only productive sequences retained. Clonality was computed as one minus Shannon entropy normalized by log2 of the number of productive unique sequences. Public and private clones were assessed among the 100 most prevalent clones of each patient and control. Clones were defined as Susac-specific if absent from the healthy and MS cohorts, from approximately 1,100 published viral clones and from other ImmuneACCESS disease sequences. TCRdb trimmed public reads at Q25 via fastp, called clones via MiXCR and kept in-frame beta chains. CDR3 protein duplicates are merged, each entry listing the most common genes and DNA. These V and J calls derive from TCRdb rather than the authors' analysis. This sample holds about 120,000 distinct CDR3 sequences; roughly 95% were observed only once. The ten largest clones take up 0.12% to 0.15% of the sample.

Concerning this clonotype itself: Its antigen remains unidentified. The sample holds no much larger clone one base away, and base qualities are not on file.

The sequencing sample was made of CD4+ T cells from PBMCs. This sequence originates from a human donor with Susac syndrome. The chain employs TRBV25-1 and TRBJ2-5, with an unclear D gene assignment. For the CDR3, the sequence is CASSELGGQETQYF. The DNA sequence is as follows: TGTGCCAGCAGTGAATTGGGCGGCCAAGAGACCCAGTACTTC.